Described below is a single TCR beta chain sequence and its context. These data are taken from a study of blood T cell repertoires in COVID-19. About the research overall: Nucleic acid was either cDNA or gDNA, and it came from T cells, B-cell-depleted T cells, or PBMCs.

Sequencing used immunoSEQ multiplex PCR; TCRdb keeps in-frame clones, though not all of them. The repertoire holds roughly 500,000 clones, with approximately 91% as singletons. The CDR3 extends over 15 amino acids. CDR1 SGHAT and CDR2 FQNNGV come from the germline V gene. Trimming took 5 bases from V and 6 from J; bases not matched to a gene: 7. Enrolled through a virtual design, the participants were between about 18 and 100 years of age and came from 24 US areas. Which cohort a participant joined came from the clinical history participants gave. Donors in Cohort 3 counted as recovered after two negative PCRs, clearance, or symptom resolution.

The chain uses TRBV11-2 and TRBJ1-6; 7 bases map to TRBD1. The receptor's source is a woman aged 55-69 years who had recovered from COVID-19. The sequencing sample was made of PBMCs or T cells enriched from blood (not recorded which). CDR3 residues: CASSTGAFSNSPLHF. Here the CDR3 DNA reads TGTGCCAGCAGCACAGGGGCATTTTCTAATTCACCCCTCCACTTT.